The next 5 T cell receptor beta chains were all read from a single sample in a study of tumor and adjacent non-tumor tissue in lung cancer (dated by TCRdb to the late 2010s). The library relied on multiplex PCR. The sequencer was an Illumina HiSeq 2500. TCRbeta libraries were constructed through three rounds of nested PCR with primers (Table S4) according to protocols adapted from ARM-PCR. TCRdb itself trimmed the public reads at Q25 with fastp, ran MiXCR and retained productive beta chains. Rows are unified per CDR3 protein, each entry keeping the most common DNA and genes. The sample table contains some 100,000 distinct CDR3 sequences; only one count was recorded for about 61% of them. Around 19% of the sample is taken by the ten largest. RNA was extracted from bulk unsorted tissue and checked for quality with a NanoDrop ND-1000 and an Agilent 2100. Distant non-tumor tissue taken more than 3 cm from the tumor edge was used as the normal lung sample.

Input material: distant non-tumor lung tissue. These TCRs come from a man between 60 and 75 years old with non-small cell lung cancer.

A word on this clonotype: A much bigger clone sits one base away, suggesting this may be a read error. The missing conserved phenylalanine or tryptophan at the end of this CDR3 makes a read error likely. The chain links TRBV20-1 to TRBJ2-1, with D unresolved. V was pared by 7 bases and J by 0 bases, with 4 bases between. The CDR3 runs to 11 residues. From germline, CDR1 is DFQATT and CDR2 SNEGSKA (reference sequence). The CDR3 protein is CSGSSYNEQFL. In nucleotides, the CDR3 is TGCAGTGGGAGCTCCTACAATGAGCAGTTCTTG.

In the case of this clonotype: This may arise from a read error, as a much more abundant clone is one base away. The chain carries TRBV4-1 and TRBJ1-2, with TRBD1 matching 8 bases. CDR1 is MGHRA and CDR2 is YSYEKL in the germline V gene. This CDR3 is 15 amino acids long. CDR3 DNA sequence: TGCACCAGCAGCCAACAAGGACAGGGAGCCTATGGCTACACCTTC. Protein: CTSSQQGQGAYGYTF.

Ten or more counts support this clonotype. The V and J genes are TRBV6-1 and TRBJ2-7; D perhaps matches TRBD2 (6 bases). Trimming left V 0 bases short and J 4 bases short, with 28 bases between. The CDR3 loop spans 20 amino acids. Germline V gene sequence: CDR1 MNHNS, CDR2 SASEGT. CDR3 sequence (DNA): TGTGCCAGCAGTGAAGCGAGTTGGGGAGTCGGAGGGATTCAGCAGTACGAGCAGTACTTC. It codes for CASSEASWGVGGIQQYEQYF.

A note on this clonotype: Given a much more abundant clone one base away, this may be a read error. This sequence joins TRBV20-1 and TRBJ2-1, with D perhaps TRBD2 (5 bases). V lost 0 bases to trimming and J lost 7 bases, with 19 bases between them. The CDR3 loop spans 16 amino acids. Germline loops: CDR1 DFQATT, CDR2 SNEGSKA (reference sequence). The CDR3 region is CSARDEASHFPNEQFF. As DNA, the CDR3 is TGCAGTGCTAGAGATGAGGCTAGCCATTTCCCTAATGAGCAGTTCTTC.

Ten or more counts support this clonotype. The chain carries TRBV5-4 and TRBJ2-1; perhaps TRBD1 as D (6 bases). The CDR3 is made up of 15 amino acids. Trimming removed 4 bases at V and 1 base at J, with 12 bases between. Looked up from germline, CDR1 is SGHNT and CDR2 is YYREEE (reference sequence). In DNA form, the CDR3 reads TGTGCCAGCAGCCTGAGGCAGGGGTCCTACAATGAGCAGTTCTTC. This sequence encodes CASSLRQGSYNEQFF.